This T cell receptor beta chain was sequenced during a study of T cell changes during pregnancy in multiple sclerosis. Data came from immunoSEQ multiplex PCR; TCRdb stores just in-frame clones and leaves some out. The top ten clones hold approximately 2% of a sample with about 77,000 clones, 89% of them seen once. The CDR3 consists of 17 residues. V was cut by 5 bases and J by 1 base, with 20 bases left in between. Germline-derived CDR1 and CDR2 are LNHDA and SQIVND (reference sequence). The specimen was peripheral blood, collected before pregnancy. The chain recombines TRBV19 with TRBJ1-1, with D perhaps TRBD1 (6 bases). The source is a female donor with multiple sclerosis, enrolled in a pregnancy study. The CDR3 DNA reads as TGTGCCAGTAGTTCAATGGGAGTAAGACAGGCGAACACTGAAGCTTTCTTT. The encoded protein is CASSSMGVRQANTEAFF.